A single sample is the source of the 8 T cell receptor beta chains below, sequenced in a study of T cells in Graves' hyperthyroidism and ophthalmopathy (dated by TCRdb to 2018 to 2020). Library construction relied on multiplex PCR. Sequencing took place on an Illumina HiSeq 2000. The TCR beta CDR3 regions were amplified from the RNA transcripts. The first round of RT-PCR for the TCR CDR3 was performed with the HTBI primer set and the Qiagen OneStep RT-PCR kit. The public reads were reanalyzed by TCRdb: fastp trimming at Q25, MiXCR alignment, in-frame beta chains only. Entries that share a CDR3 protein sequence are merged under the most common genes and DNA. For this sample there are about 570,000 distinct CDR3 sequences; 46% appear just once. The leading ten clones occupy over 15% of the sample. The source material was peripheral blood or thyroid tissue (not recorded which). These receptors were obtained from an adult woman with Graves' disease, either hyperthyroidism or ophthalmopathy (not recorded which).

V and J are TRBV15 and TRBJ1-5, with D unclear. CDR3 length: 16 amino acids. Trimming took 5 bases from V and 1 from J, leaving 15 bases between them. Germline CDR1 reads LNHNV; CDR2 reads YYDKDF (reference sequence). The CDR3 here is CATSVHFGRSNQPQHF. CDR3 sequence (DNA): TGTGCCACCAGCGTCCATTTTGGGAGAAGCAATCAGCCCCAGCATTTT.

The rearrangement links TRBV10-3 to TRBJ1-2; D is unclear. The V gene's germline CDR1 is ENHRY and CDR2 SYGVKD. CDR3 length equals 15 residues. The V end was cut by 9 bases, the J end by 5 bases, with 22 bases between. CDR3 sequence (DNA): TGTGCCATTGCCAGCAGGCAGACCGGCAGTTATGGCTACACCTTC. Translated: CAIASRQTGSYGYTF.

Points on this clonotype: Mismatch with germline at one junction end may stem from a read error. This chain uses TRBV7-3 with TRBJ1-1; D is uncertain. Germline V lookup: CDR1 SGHTA, CDR2 FQGTGA. The CDR3 is made up of 15 amino acids. CDR3 DNA: TGTGACAGCAGCTTAACCCCCGCGGGGAACACTGAAGCTTTCTTT. This translates into CDSSLTPAGNTEAFF.

This clonotype has a handful of counts. This chain joins TRBV2 and TRBJ1-4, with TRBD1 identical over 7 bases. Germline lookup yields CDR1 SNHLY and CDR2 FYNNEI. With 5 bases clipped from V and 5 bases from J, the junction kept 8 bases outside the gene matches. There are 15 residues in the CDR3. CDR3 region: CASSPDRARNEKLFF. DNA of the CDR3: TGTGCCAGCAGTCCCGACAGGGCTAGGAATGAAAAACTGTTTTTT.

The table lists this clonotype with many counts. This chain connects TRBV27 to TRBJ1-2, with 9 bases fitting TRBD1. From germline, CDR1 is MNHEY and CDR2 SMNVEV (reference sequence). Unmatched junction bases numbered 7, after V lost 5 bases and J lost 6 bases. The CDR3 spans 14 residues. The CDR3 sequence: CASSRRDRVDGYTF. The CDR3 DNA reads as TGTGCCAGCAGTCGAAGGGACAGGGTGGATGGCTACACCTTC.

This clonotype appeared many times. The chain is built from TRBV9 and TRBJ2-5; D remains ambiguous. Germline-derived CDR1 and CDR2 are SGDLS and YYNGEE. The CDR3 sequence is 12 residues long. Trimming took 5 bases from V and 1 from J, leaving 6 bases between them. The DNA for the CDR3 is TGTGCCAGCAGACGGTGCCAAGAGACCCAGTACTTC. Translated: CASRRCQETQYF. The full variable domain, completed using reference TRBV9 and TRBJ2-5, is DSGVTQTPKHLITATGQRVTLRCSPRSGDLSVYWYQQSLDQGLQFLIQYYNGEERAKGNILERFSAQQFPDLHSELNLSSLELGDSALYFCASRRCQETQYFGPGTRLLVL.

The J gene is TRBJ2-6, the V gene TRBV28; no definite D call. The CDR3 is made up of 13 amino acids. Between the trimmed V and J ends, which lost 6 bases and 4 bases, there was a span of 7 bases. Looked up from germline, CDR1 is MDHEN and CDR2 is SYDVKM. CDR3 amino acids: CASRSVGANVLTF. For the CDR3, the DNA is TGTGCCAGCAGATCGGTGGGGGCCAACGTCCTGACTTTC.

This clonotype came up many times. The CDR3 bases are TGTGCCAGCAGTGAGGGGACAGGGCTATACGAGCAGTACTTC. Its protein is CASSEGTGLYEQYF. V usage is TRBV2 and J usage is TRBJ2-7; 9 nucleotides match TRBD1. Trimming cost V 3 bases and J 4 bases; bases outside gene matches: 4. The germline gives CDR1 SNHLY, CDR2 FYNNEI. CDR3 length: 14 residues.